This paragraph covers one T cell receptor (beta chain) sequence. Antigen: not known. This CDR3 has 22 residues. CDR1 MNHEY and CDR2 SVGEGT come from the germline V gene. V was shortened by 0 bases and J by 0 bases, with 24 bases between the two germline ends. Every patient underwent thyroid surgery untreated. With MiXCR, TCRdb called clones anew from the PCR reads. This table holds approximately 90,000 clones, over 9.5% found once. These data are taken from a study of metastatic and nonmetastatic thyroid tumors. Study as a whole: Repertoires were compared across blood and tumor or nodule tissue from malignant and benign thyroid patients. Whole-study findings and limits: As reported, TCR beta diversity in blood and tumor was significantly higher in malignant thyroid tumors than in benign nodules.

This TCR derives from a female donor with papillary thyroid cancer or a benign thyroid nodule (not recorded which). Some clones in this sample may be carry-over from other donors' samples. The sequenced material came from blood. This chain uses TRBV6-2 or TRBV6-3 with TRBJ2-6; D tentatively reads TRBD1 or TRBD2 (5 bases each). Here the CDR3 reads CASSYSVAGDGSPRSGANVLTF. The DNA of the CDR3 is TGTGCCAGCAGTTACTCGGTGGCCGGGGACGGCAGTCCGCGCTCTGGGGCCAACGTCCTGACTTTC.